Shown below are 15 T cell receptor beta chains from a single sample sequenced in a study of CXCR3-negative and CXCR3-positive naive CD8 T cells. Study-wide points: Greater hydrophobicity was found in TRB CDR3s of CXCR3-positive naive cells than of CXCR3-negative naive cells.

TRB cDNA was prepared as libraries by UMI-labeled 5' RACE. TCRdb reprocessed the 5' RACE reads, with one entry per CDR3 protein and no DNA. The sample includes roughly 60,000 distinct CDR3 sequences. These receptors have no known antigen. The source material was naive CXCR3+ CD8+ T cells from blood. Stated subset: CD45RO-CCR7+CD27+CD95- naive CD8+ T cells expressing CXCR3 (TNR3+). The receptors originated from a human donor in good health. Some clones in this sample may be carry-over from other donors' samples.

This chain uses TRBV25-1 with TRBJ2-7; the TCRdb D gene call, TRBD1, has no DNA to confirm it. Germline-derived CDR1 and CDR2 are MGHDK and SYGVNS. The CDR3 extends over 15 amino acids. The CDR3 here is CASNRGTGDSSEQYF.

The chain employs TRBV7-9 and TRBJ2-5; TCRdb outputs TRBD2, but without DNA this stays unchecked. The CDR3 extends over 13 amino acids. Germline CDR1 and CDR2: SEHNR and FQNEAQ (reference sequence). CDR3 region: CASRPFPPETQYF.

The chain combines TRBV7-7 with TRBJ2-2; lacking DNA, the TRBD1 call made by TCRdb goes unchecked. Germline V lookup: CDR1 SSHAT, CDR2 FNYEAQ (reference sequence). This CDR3 region has 14 residues. CDR3 in amino acids: CASGGQSNTGELFF.

This chain links TRBV6-9 with TRBJ2-5; without DNA, the TCRdb call of TRBD1 cannot be checked. Germline values: CDR1 MNHGY, CDR2 SVAAGI. This CDR3 comprises 16 residues. The CDR3 is CASSYKQGQGEETQYF.

The chain couples TRBV29-1 to TRBJ1-2. The CDR3 totals 11 residues. The germline V gene has CDR1 SQVTM and CDR2 ANQGSEA. Here the CDR3 reads CSVDRNYGYTF.

The chain carries TRBV5-8 and TRBJ1-5; TCRdb calls TRBD1, which cannot be checked without DNA. Germline assignment: CDR1 SGHTS and CDR2 YDEGEE. CDR3 length: 15 residues. The CDR3 here is CASSLGGQGHQPQHF.

This chain uses TRBV10-3 with TRBJ1-4; TCRdb selects TRBD1, and the lack of DNA leaves this call unchecked. CDR1 is ENHRY and CDR2 is SYGVKD in the germline V gene. The CDR3 has 15 amino acids. The chain's CDR3 is CAISPGGGYNEKLFF.

The chain recombines TRBV6-6 with TRBJ2-5; the D call from TCRdb, TRBD2, cannot be confirmed without DNA. CDR1 MNHNY and CDR2 SVGAGI come from the germline V gene (reference sequence). The CDR3 is 14 residues long. The CDR3: CASSWSSGQETQYF.

The chain links TRBV7-9 to TRBJ2-7. This CDR3 has 14 residues. Germline V gene data show CDR1 as SEHNR and CDR2 as FQNEAQ (reference sequence). CDR3: CASSILTATYEQYF.

The CDR3 sequence is CSVVQPSDTQYF. The rearrangement links TRBV29-1 to TRBJ2-3; absent DNA, TCRdb's TRBD2 call cannot be checked. Germline CDR1 SQVTM, CDR2 ANQGSEA. The CDR3 contains 12 residues.

The chain has TRBV29-1 and TRBJ1-3. This CDR3 contains 14 residues. CDR1 and CDR2 (germline): SQVTM, ANQGSEA. The CDR3 is CSATGQISGNTIYF.

CDR3 protein: CASSLAGRGVTGELFF. The gene calls are TRBV5-4 and TRBJ2-2; TCRdb outputs TRBD2, but without DNA this stays unchecked. The germline V gene encodes CDR1 SGHNT and CDR2 YYREEE (reference sequence). The CDR3 consists of 16 residues.

The V call is TRBV4-1, the J call TRBJ2-7; TCRdb lists TRBD2, though no DNA is available to test this call. CDR1 is MGHRA, CDR2 YSYEKL, per germline. The CDR3 is 17 residues long. This CDR3 is CASSQADIRVSSYEQYF.

This CDR3 is CATSRDRGGQGDTQYF. The chain recombines TRBV15 with TRBJ2-3; TCRdb's assignment of TRBD1 cannot be checked, as there is no DNA. There are 16 residues in the CDR3. Germline CDR1 and CDR2: LNHNV and YYDKDF (reference sequence).

This rearrangement joins TRBV2 to TRBJ1-1. Germline values: CDR1 SNHLY, CDR2 FYNNEI. The CDR3 runs 14 residues. The CDR3 sequence: CASILGPANTEAFF.